This T cell receptor (beta chain) was sequenced in a study of T cell changes during pregnancy in multiple sclerosis. TCRdb's table, derived via immunoSEQ multiplex PCR, lists solely in-frame clones and lacks some. This sample yields tens of thousands of clones, of which around nine tenths are seen a single time; approximately 2% belongs to the top ten. The CDR3 is made up of 14 amino acids. With 11 bases clipped from V and 0 bases from J, the junction kept 7 bases outside the gene matches. Germline assignment: CDR1 MNHNS and CDR2 SASEGT. The source material was peripheral blood, sampled in the second trimester of pregnancy. This chain joins TRBV6-1 and TRBJ2-3; 8 bases map to TRBD1. The TCR sequence derives from a female donor in good health, enrolled as a control in a pregnancy study. CDR3 nucleotide sequence: TGTGCCGCGGGAAGGACAGGGAGCACAGATACGCAGTATTTT. Its protein is CAAGRTGSTDTQYF.